The TCR beta chain described here comes from a study of shared clonotypes between healthy human individuals. Study-wide results and caveats: The study sampled only blood, and tissue repertoires likely differ.

The CDR3 length is 14 residues. The ends were cut back, 4 bases at V and 2 bases at J, with 13 bases in the middle. Per germline, CDR1 SGHRS and CDR2 YFSETQ. As for this clone: Its antigen is as yet unknown.

Genomic DNA from each subset was divided evenly over several immunoSEQ plates. Measured with immunoSEQ multiplex PCR; TCRdb has only the in-frame clones, and not every one. The data hold hundreds of thousands of clones, with nearly 98% observed a single time. Terminally differentiated effector memory CD45RA+ cells were left out of the naive CD8 fraction, which was CD45RO-negative and positively selected for CCR7. Among the donors, all were Caucasian adults who lived in Nashville, Tennessee. The TCR originated in a man aged 25-40 years in good health. Sequencing input: naive CD8+ T cells sorted from blood. V usage is TRBV5-1 and J usage is TRBJ2-7; D tentatively fits TRBD1 or TRBD2 (5 bases each). CDR3 sequence (DNA): TGCGCCAGCAGCGCTACCCAGGGACCCTACGAGCAGTACTTC. It translates to CASSATQGPYEQYF.